One sample yielded the 27 T cell receptor beta chains listed below, sequenced in a study of vaccination and CD4 T cells after COVID-19. Cultured CD4+ T cell DNA was sequenced using the Oncomine TCR Beta short-read assay. TCRdb re-called the PCR reads through MiXCR, storing one row per CDR3 protein. Counted here are fewer than 15,000 distinct CDR3 sequences, approximately 51% occurring once; the ten biggest clones make up 20% to 30%. Their specific antigens are unknown. Treatment here: roughly ten-day PBMC culture with coronavirus spike peptide pools or control peptides (ViraFEST assay). The material was cultured CD4+ T cells from blood, obtained after SARS-CoV-2 vaccination. The receptors shown here come from a human donor with COVID-19.

V is TRBV4-3 and J is TRBJ1-2; the D is unclear. The CDR3 is made up of 14 amino acids. Trimming left V 0 bases short and J 8 bases short, with 13 bases between. Per germline, CDR1 LGHNA and CDR2 YSLEER. CDR3 DNA: TGCGCCAGCAGCCAAGAGGATACCAGAGGGGGCTACACCTTC. Its translation is CASSQEDTRGGYTF.

In its sample, this clonotype was seen a few times. The gene calls are TRBV29-1 and TRBJ2-3; 11 nucleotides agree with TRBD2. This CDR3 is 14 amino acids long. V shed 8 bases and J 1 base; nucleotides not matched to a gene: 5. Per the germline V gene, CDR1 is SQVTM and CDR2 is ANQGSEA. DNA of the CDR3: TGCAGCATCCAGGGACTAGCGGGCACAGATACGCAGTATTTT. It codes for CSIQGLAGTDTQYF.

This clonotype was seen just once. This chain joins TRBV29-1 and TRBJ2-7; TRBD1 aligns across 8 bases. In germline, CDR1 is SQVTM, CDR2 ANQGSEA. CDR3 length: 12 amino acids. Unmatched junction bases numbered 4, after V lost 4 bases and J lost 5 bases. The CDR3 nucleotides are TGCAGCGTTGGACAGGGGCTAAACGAGCAGTACTTC. Translating gives CSVGQGLNEQYF.

The rearrangement uses TRBV12-3 or TRBV12-4 and TRBJ1-1; maybe TRBD1 (5 bases). Trimming left V 5 bases short and J 1 base short, with 11 bases between. This CDR3 has 14 amino acids. The DNA of the CDR3 is TGTGCCAGCAGTGGGTGGGGGGGGAACACTGAAGCTTTCTTT. Its translation: CASSGWGGNTEAFF.

This rearrangement joins TRBV2 to TRBJ2-7; 11 nucleotides match TRBD1. Unmatched junction bases numbered 6, after V lost 6 bases and J lost 2 bases. Germline values: CDR1 SNHLY, CDR2 FYNNEI. The CDR3 extends over 15 amino acids. CDR3 amino acids: CASSARTGGTYEQYF. For the CDR3, the DNA is TGTGCCAGCAGCGCGCGGACAGGGGGCACCTACGAGCAGTACTTC.

This sequence joins TRBV6-1 and TRBJ2-1; 14 positions agree with TRBD2. CDR1 is MNHNS, CDR2 SASEGT, per germline. This CDR3 has 15 residues. Trimming took 4 bases from V and 9 from J; bases not matched to a gene: 5. CDR3: CASSGGTSGGSEQFF. CDR3 nucleotide sequence: TGTGCCAGCAGTGGGGGGACTAGCGGGGGCAGTGAGCAGTTCTTC.

In its sample, this clonotype was seen a few times. V gene TRBV7-6 combines with J gene TRBJ2-2; TRBD2 aligns across 8 bases. CDR3 length: 15 residues. Germline V gene sequence: CDR1 SGHVS, CDR2 FNYEAQ. The trim removed 1 base at V and 6 bases at J, leaving 4 bases unmatched. The CDR3, as DNA: TGTGCCAGCAGCTTAGTATCCGGGAGGGCCGGGGAGCTGTTTTTT. Residues: CASSLVSGRAGELFF.

The chain carries TRBV27 and TRBJ1-2, with 9 bases fitting TRBD1. The CDR3 spans 17 residues. V was clipped by 2 bases and J by 0 bases; unmatched bases: 7. Germline CDR1 and CDR2: MNHEY and SMNVEV (reference sequence). For the CDR3, the DNA is TGTGCCAGCAGTTTAATAACCGGGACAGGGTCTAACTATGGCTACACCTTC. It specifies CASSLITGTGSNYGYTF.

The rearrangement links TRBV12-3 or TRBV12-4 to TRBJ1-1; D is unclear. The CDR3 is 14 amino acids. Trimming shortened V by 1 base and J by 0 bases, and 6 bases separated the two germline ends. The CDR3 loop reads CASSLGIVNTEAFF. The CDR3 DNA follows: TGTGCCAGCAGTTTAGGGATAGTGAACACTGAAGCTTTCTTT.

The rearrangement joins TRBV12-3 or TRBV12-4 to TRBJ1-5; D is unresolved. There are 14 residues in the CDR3. V shed 1 base and J shed 1 base, with 5 bases lying between them. The CDR3 coding sequence is TGTGCCAGCAGTTTAGAAGTAAGCAATCAGCCCCAGCATTTT. This sequence encodes CASSLEVSNQPQHF.

The rearrangement uses TRBV2 and TRBJ2-5; D unclear. The germline CDR1 and CDR2 sequences are SNHLY and FYNNEI. Trimming took off 4 bases at V and 4 bases at J, with 4 bases between the two ends. The CDR3 has 11 amino acids. CDR3 protein: CASSARETQYF. CDR3 DNA sequence: TGTGCCAGCAGTGCCCGAGAGACCCAGTACTTC.

V is TRBV28 and J is TRBJ1-1; a weak D match, TRBD1 (6 bases). This CDR3 has 13 residues. In germline, CDR1 is MDHEN, CDR2 SYDVKM. Trimming removed 6 bases at V and 1 base at J, with 9 bases between. The CDR3 protein is CASSRQANTEAFF. DNA for the CDR3: TGTGCCAGCAGCAGACAGGCGAACACTGAAGCTTTCTTT.

A few counts support this clonotype. The DNA of the CDR3 is TGCAGCGTCCGGGACAGCTACGAGCAGTACTTC. Translating gives CSVRDSYEQYF. This rearrangement joins TRBV29-1 to TRBJ2-7, with 7 bases fitting TRBD1. The CDR3 contains 11 residues. The J segment lost 3 bases and the V segment lost 6 bases, leaving 2 bases of the junction unmatched. Germline V lookup: CDR1 SQVTM, CDR2 ANQGSEA.

In its sample, this clonotype was seen a few times. The chain couples TRBV15 to TRBJ1-2; D might be TRBD1 (6 bases). Germline V gene lookup returns CDR1 LNHNV and CDR2 YYDKDF (reference sequence). The CDR3 is 17 amino acids. V lost 0 bases and J lost 0, with 14 bases in between. The CDR3 DNA is TGTGCCACCAGCAGAGATCTCGGACAGACCTCTAACTATGGCTACACCTTC. Its translation: CATSRDLGQTSNYGYTF.

The CDR3 nucleotides read TGTGCCACAAAATCACGGGACACTGGAAACACCATATATTTT. It codes for CATKSRDTGNTIYF. The rearrangement uses TRBV10-3 and TRBJ1-3, with a weak D call TRBD1 (6 bases). Per the germline V gene, CDR1 is ENHRY and CDR2 is SYGVKD. This CDR3 comprises 14 residues. The V gene lost 10 bases and the J gene lost 2 bases, with 15 bases spanning the gap.

The genes are TRBV5-1 and TRBJ2-5, with TRBD2 as a possible D gene (5 bases). Trimming pared 4 bases from V and 5 bases from J, leaving 12 bases between. Germline CDR1 reads SGHRS; CDR2 reads YFSETQ. The CDR3 runs 13 residues. CDR3 sequence (DNA): TGCGCCAGCAGCCCATCCCCGGGGGAGACCCAGTACTTC. It specifies CASSPSPGETQYF.

The rearrangement uses TRBV10-3 and TRBJ2-3; 8 bases fit TRBD2. Losses at the gene ends were 9 bases for V and 3 bases for J; bases not matched to a gene: 5. CDR3 length: 13 amino acids. The germline V gene has CDR1 ENHRY and CDR2 SYGVKD. The CDR3 nucleotides are TGTGCCATTTATAGCGGGGCTACAGATACGCAGTATTTT. Protein product: CAIYSGATDTQYF.

This chain links TRBV28 with TRBJ1-4; D may be TRBD1 (5 bases). Germline V gives CDR1 MDHEN, CDR2 SYDVKM. The CDR3 length is 15 residues. V shed 2 bases and J shed 7 bases, with 14 bases lying between them. The CDR3 is CASSLIAGSGEKLFF. The CDR3 bases are TGTGCCAGCAGTTTAATCGCAGGGTCAGGTGAAAAACTGTTTTTT.

A few counts support this clonotype. The rearrangement uses TRBV6-5 and TRBJ1-6; D is undetermined. The CDR3 consists of 12 residues. V was pared by 0 bases and J by 10 bases, with 4 bases between. Germline assignment: CDR1 MNHEY and CDR2 SVGAGI. The DNA for the CDR3 is TGTGCCAGCAGTTACTCAGGCTCACCCCTCCACTTT. As protein: CASSYSGSPLHF.

This clonotype was observed a handful of times. This chain links TRBV20-1 with TRBJ1-2; D is perhaps TRBD1 (6 bases). Per the germline V gene, CDR1 is DFQATT and CDR2 is SNEGSKA (reference sequence). The CDR3 is 16 amino acids. With 6 bases removed from V and 7 bases from J, the gap between germline ends came to 27 bases. CDR3 loop: CSALLPLKRGAFGYTF. For the CDR3, the DNA is TGCAGTGCCCTCTTACCCCTAAAGAGGGGGGCTTTTGGCTACACCTTC.

This rearrangement joins TRBV6-1 to TRBJ1-2; D gene ambiguous. From germline, CDR1 is MNHNS and CDR2 SASEGT. V was trimmed by 2 bases and J by 7 bases, leaving 14 bases between them. The CDR3 is made up of 14 amino acids. The CDR3 reads CASSEIRPSGGYTF. CDR3 bases: TGTGCCAGCAGTGAAATCCGGCCATCGGGTGGCTACACCTTC.

This clonotype was detected only a few times. V gene TRBV6-2 or TRBV6-3 combines with J gene TRBJ2-2; 11 nucleotides match TRBD2. The CDR3 runs to 15 residues. Germline trimming cut 6 bases from V and 3 bases from J; bases unmatched to any gene: 3. CDR1 MNHEY and CDR2 SVGEGT come from the germline V gene. CDR3 sequence reads: CASSLTSGDTGELFF. For the CDR3, the DNA is TGTGCCAGCAGCTTGACTAGCGGGGACACCGGGGAGCTGTTTTTT.

This chain uses TRBV6-1 with TRBJ2-3; 8 nucleotides match TRBD1. The V segment lost 5 bases and the J segment 0 bases; nucleotides outside the gene matches: 7. Germline V gene data show CDR1 as MNHNS and CDR2 as SASEGT. The CDR3 is 16 amino acids. The CDR3 nucleotides read TGTGCCAGCAGTAAAACAGGGGGAACTAGCACAGATACGCAGTATTTT. Its translation is CASSKTGGTSTDTQYF.

The rearrangement joins TRBV5-4 to TRBJ2-3, with unresolved D. The length of the CDR3 is 13 residues. Trimming removed 0 bases from V and 4 bases from J, with 6 bases in between. Germline V gene sequence: CDR1 SGHNT, CDR2 YYREEE (reference sequence). CDR3 sequence reads: CASSLGLADTQYF. The DNA for the CDR3 is TGTGCCAGCAGCTTGGGTTTGGCAGATACGCAGTATTTT.

The chain has TRBV6-1 and TRBJ1-4; no definite D call. The V gene lost 7 bases and the J gene lost 0 bases, with 9 bases spanning the gap. The CDR3 covers 14 residues. The germline V gene encodes CDR1 MNHNS and CDR2 SASEGT. CDR3 sequence reads: CASNDLATNEKLFF. DNA of the CDR3: TGTGCCAGCAACGACCTAGCAACTAATGAAAAACTGTTTTTT.

The chain is built from TRBV7-2 and TRBJ1-1, with D perhaps matching TRBD1 (5 bases). Per the germline V gene, CDR1 is SGHTA and CDR2 is FQGNSA. The CDR3 extends over 15 amino acids. Trimming took 1 base from V and 0 from J, leaving 9 bases between them. CDR3 loop: CASSLERGMNTEAFF. DNA for the CDR3: TGTGCCAGCAGCTTAGAGAGGGGAATGAACACTGAAGCTTTCTTT.

The rearrangement joins TRBV12-3 or TRBV12-4 to TRBJ2-5; tentatively, D is TRBD1 or TRBD2 (6 bases each). Trimming shortened V by 3 bases and J by 4 bases, and 15 bases separated the two germline ends. CDR3 length: 15 residues. CDR3 nucleotides: TGTGCCAGCAGTTTTGCCGGGGGCAGGGGAGAGACCCAGTACTTC. Its protein is CASSFAGGRGETQYF.